A selection of T cell receptor beta chains follows, all from one sample in a study of chemoradiotherapy in HPV16-positive cancers. Measured with immunoSEQ multiplex PCR; TCRdb has only the in-frame clones, and not every one. Among tens of thousands of clones, approximately 92% were seen once, and the ten largest hold 22%. This specimen was blood, taken from a patient who underwent chemoradiotherapy. All receptors come from a human donor with HPV-associated anogenital cancer. CDR3s include the opening cysteine and the closing phenylalanine or tryptophan.

TRBJ1-2,TRBV7-2,CASSLWSAGDNNYGYTF
TRBJ2-5,TRBV19,CASSVRTGSSQETQYF
TRBJ1-5,TRBV7-9,CASSLGTGPGQPQHF
TRBJ1-5,TRBV7-2,CASSSWGSNQPQHF
TRBJ2-1,TRBV5-1,CASSGLAGASRDVNEQFF
TRBJ1-4,TRBV5-1,CASSKTGQGTTNEKLFF
TRBJ1-2,TRBV5-6,CASSYGTGGHHTF
TRBJ2-6,TRBV28,CASKDTAAGANVLTF
TRBJ1-2,TRBV6-1,CASSATGEYGYTF
TRBJ1-5,TRBV9,CASSVQGDSNQPQHF